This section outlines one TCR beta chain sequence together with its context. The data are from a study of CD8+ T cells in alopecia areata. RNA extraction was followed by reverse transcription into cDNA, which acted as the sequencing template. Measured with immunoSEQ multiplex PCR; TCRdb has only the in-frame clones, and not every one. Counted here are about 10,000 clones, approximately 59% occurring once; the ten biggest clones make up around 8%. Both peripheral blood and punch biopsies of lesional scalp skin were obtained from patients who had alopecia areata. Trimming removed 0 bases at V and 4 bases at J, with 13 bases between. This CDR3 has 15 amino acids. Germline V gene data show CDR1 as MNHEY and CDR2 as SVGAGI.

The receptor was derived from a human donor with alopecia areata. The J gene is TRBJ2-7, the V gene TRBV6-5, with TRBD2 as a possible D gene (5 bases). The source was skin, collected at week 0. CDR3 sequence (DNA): TGTGCCAGCAGTTACTCACGGTCGGGATTTTACGAGCAGTACTTC. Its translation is CASSYSRSGFYEQYF.